A selection of T cell receptor beta chains follows, all from one sample in a study of T cells in Graves' hyperthyroidism and ophthalmopathy. TCRdb passed the multiplex PCR reads through MiXCR, listing each CDR3 protein once. The profile shows some 560,000 distinct CDR3 sequences, less than 20% of them singletons. Sequencing input: blood. These receptors all stem from a woman aged 25 to 39 with Graves' hyperthyroidism. Both conserved end residues are part of each CDR3.

CDR3aa: CSAPNSGRDPYEQYF
j_gene: TRBJ2-7
v_gene: TRBV20-1

CDR3aa: CASSENGNTEAFF
j_gene: TRBJ1-1
v_gene: TRBV10-2

CDR3aa: CASGQFYEQYF
j_gene: TRBJ2-7
v_gene: TRBV27

CDR3aa: CASSPQFRGEQYF
j_gene: TRBJ2-7
v_gene: TRBV18

CDR3aa: CSARDLGIAGDPGGTQYF
j_gene: TRBJ2-3
v_gene: TRBV20-1

CDR3aa: CASSRPGRPIEQYF
j_gene: TRBJ2-7
v_gene: TRBV14

CDR3aa: CSARTPGIGTEAFF
j_gene: TRBJ1-1
v_gene: TRBV20-1

CDR3aa: CASSSRVAEGGGEQFF
j_gene: TRBJ2-1
v_gene: TRBV5-1

CDR3aa: CASRGGPGAYNSPLHF
j_gene: TRBJ1-6
v_gene: TRBV27

CDR3aa: CASSIDHFRRDREDNQPQHF
j_gene: TRBJ1-5
v_gene: TRBV19

CDR3aa: CASRSGTGGQETQYF
j_gene: TRBJ2-5
v_gene: TRBV2

CDR3aa: CASSYFRGTEAFF
j_gene: TRBJ1-1
v_gene: TRBV6-2/TRBV6-3

CDR3aa: CASTRGSVTDTQYF
j_gene: TRBJ2-3
v_gene: TRBV7-3

CDR3aa: CSAAGLVNTGELFF
j_gene: TRBJ2-2
v_gene: TRBV20-1

CDR3aa: CASSLGQGVLNQPQHF
j_gene: TRBJ1-5
v_gene: TRBV7-2

CDR3aa: CASLSRDFAYEQYF
j_gene: TRBJ2-7
v_gene: TRBV6-2/TRBV6-3

CDR3aa: CSSLGQAGEPQHF
j_gene: TRBJ1-5
v_gene: TRBV20-1

CDR3aa: CASSPWAQGTSGHNEQFF
j_gene: TRBJ2-1
v_gene: TRBV28

CDR3aa: CASSIAGTSGNNEQFF
j_gene: TRBJ2-1
v_gene: TRBV19

CDR3aa: CASSLEVGAYEQYF
j_gene: TRBJ2-7
v_gene: TRBV5-5

CDR3aa: CASSLFFGGRDNNGYTF
j_gene: TRBJ1-2
v_gene: TRBV12-3/TRBV12-4

CDR3aa: CASSSPEQGRGETQYF
j_gene: TRBJ2-5
v_gene: TRBV2

CDR3aa: CASSLDFITGGFTGELFF
j_gene: TRBJ2-2
v_gene: TRBV11-2

CDR3aa: CASSLGDRVSTDTQYF
j_gene: TRBJ2-3
v_gene: TRBV5-1

CDR3aa: CASSMRTSIYEQYF
j_gene: TRBJ2-7
v_gene: TRBV19

CDR3aa: CASSLQGLASNEQFF
j_gene: TRBJ2-1
v_gene: TRBV7-2

CDR3aa: CASSDTSGPSQETQYF
j_gene: TRBJ2-5
v_gene: TRBV6-2/TRBV6-3

CDR3aa: CSARDPAGGLYNEQFF
j_gene: TRBJ2-1
v_gene: TRBV20-1

CDR3aa: CASSLGQGAWNEQFF
j_gene: TRBJ2-1
v_gene: TRBV5-1

CDR3aa: CAIRGQGAGEQFF
j_gene: TRBJ2-1
v_gene: TRBV10-3

CDR3aa: CASSQEPQEGPQHF
j_gene: TRBJ1-5
v_gene: TRBV4-1

CDR3aa: CASSLGAETQYF
j_gene: TRBJ2-5
v_gene: TRBV7-6

CDR3aa: CSARGANRGFDQPQHF
j_gene: TRBJ1-5
v_gene: TRBV20-1

CDR3aa: CASSEGQGWATQYF
j_gene: TRBJ2-3
v_gene: TRBV6-1

CDR3aa: CASQLAGDYGYTF
j_gene: TRBJ1-2
v_gene: TRBV3-1

CDR3aa: CASSPMGGGREYF
j_gene: TRBJ2-7
v_gene: TRBV27

CDR3aa: CASSFVGVGELFF
j_gene: TRBJ2-2
v_gene: TRBV5-1

CDR3aa: CSAREGGFSGRGDTQYF
j_gene: TRBJ2-3
v_gene: TRBV20-1

CDR3aa: CSVDFTSSYNEQFF
j_gene: TRBJ2-1
v_gene: TRBV29-1

CDR3aa: CAWSPNSNQPQHF
j_gene: TRBJ1-5
v_gene: TRBV30

CDR3aa: CASSRTSGRFSYNEQYF
j_gene: NA
v_gene: TRBV19

CDR3aa: CASGTGNIQYF
j_gene: TRBJ2-4
v_gene: TRBV6-1

CDR3aa: CASSELAGVAEQYF
j_gene: TRBJ2-7
v_gene: TRBV2

CDR3aa: CASSVVWTSGYNEQFF
j_gene: TRBJ2-1
v_gene: TRBV9

CDR3aa: CASTSPRGESGRHIQYF
j_gene: TRBJ2-4
v_gene: TRBV6-2/TRBV6-3

CDR3aa: CASSELYGGSGANVLTF
j_gene: TRBJ2-6
v_gene: TRBV25-1

CDR3aa: CASVGRGNEKLFF
j_gene: TRBJ1-4
v_gene: TRBV3-1

CDR3aa: CASSYLRVDTQYF
j_gene: TRBJ2-3
v_gene: TRBV11-2

CDR3aa: CASSQDLSGKFSSTDTQYF
j_gene: TRBJ2-3
v_gene: TRBV4-3

CDR3aa: CATSAPGQGDTGELFF
j_gene: TRBJ2-2
v_gene: TRBV24-1

CDR3aa: CASKTGAGATYEQYF
j_gene: TRBJ2-7
v_gene: TRBV10-2

CDR3aa: CASRPLAGGENEQFF
j_gene: TRBJ2-1
v_gene: TRBV6-2/TRBV6-3

CDR3aa: CASTPTAGNYGYTF
j_gene: TRBJ1-2
v_gene: TRBV5-1

CDR3aa: CASSQELVVAGDYEQFF
j_gene: TRBJ2-1
v_gene: TRBV14

CDR3aa: CASTQRRTDNSPLHF
j_gene: TRBJ1-6
v_gene: TRBV6-1

CDR3aa: CAWTRHDQYNEQFF
j_gene: TRBJ2-1
v_gene: TRBV30

CDR3aa: CAISEGQAVYGYTF
j_gene: TRBJ1-2
v_gene: TRBV10-3